This entry concerns a single T cell receptor beta chain. This clonotype showed up just a few times. Its antigen remains undetermined. Base quality data are lacking; no much larger clone is found one base away. V trim: 4 bases; J trim: 5 bases; unmatched bases: 1. CDR1 and CDR2 (LGHNA, YSLEER) derive from the germline V gene. The cysteine opens and the phenylalanine closes a CDR3 of 14 amino acids. The kept DNA is CDR3 alone, 42 bases in frame from the first base. The data are from a study of blood T cells in healthy people across ages (dated by TCRdb to between 2014 and 2016). For the study in its entirety: Template switching captured roughly one uniquely barcoded TCR beta cDNA molecule per two T cells in model experiments. Age-related changes in TCR beta repertoire diversity were measured in the study by deep sequencing normalized with unique cDNA molecular identifiers. The study analyzed two additional independent replicas of 1 million unique cDNA reads from the same blood draw for two donors, one aged 18 to 30 and one aged 80 or older. Donors of different ages were randomly distributed across sequencing lanes to avoid experimental bias. The donors were split into four age groups: young (average roughly 15 years), middle-aged (about 40), aged (approximately 60) and long-lived (approximately 80). Broad study findings and their caveats: Compared with the aged group, more naive CD4+ T cells, fewer expanded clones and increased TCR diversity were shown by the long-lived group, suggesting age selection. Bulk unsorted PBMC profiling prevented conclusive comparison of naive and antigen-experienced compartments. The percentage of naive T cells measured by flow cytometry correlated strongly with observed TCR beta diversity. Total diversity estimates from one million sequenced T cells were considered lower bounds and underestimates. Observed TCR beta diversity per million T cells fell roughly linearly with age, and a significant reduction was already apparent by age roughly 41. Donor CMV infection status was unknown, potentially confounding age-related changes in expanded clonotypes.

The method was 5' RACE. Sequencing used an Illumina HiSeq 2500. A second about 6 to 11 cycle PCR used a sample-barcoded 5' primer and a J-beta primer mix. A unique molecular identifier was introduced onto each TCR beta cDNA molecule by a template-switch 5' adaptor carrying 12 random nucleotides. Each sample yielded at least 3 million CDR3-containing paired-end reads. The Mint cDNA synthesis kit, primed by a TRBC-specific oligonucleotide, was used to synthesize first-strand cDNA from all RNA. After uracil-DNA glycosylase treatment, a first 18-cycle PCR used universal primers M1SS and BC2_uni_R on all cDNA. The source study handled its data this way. For normalization, 1 million high-quality reads, each with a distinct molecular identifier, were randomly selected from each sample. Reads with shared molecular identifiers were discarded instead of being binned into consensus sequences. MiTCR, run with a Q25 quality threshold and the strictest error-elimination algorithm, handled CDR3 identification, clonotype clustering and error correction. Lower-bound total TCR beta diversity was estimated with a nonparametric unseen species model using Euler transformation. TCRdb's own reprocessing of the public reads used fastp at Q25 and MiXCR and kept productive beta chains. Every distinct CDR3 protein forms one entry, paired with its most common genes and DNA. These V and J calls are TCRdb output, not the study's own analysis. The sample contains around 710,000 distinct CDR3 sequences, around 40% of them found a single time. Jointly, the top ten make up less than 25% of the sample.

Donors were 30 to 45 systemically healthy Caucasian individuals from Russia aged 6 to 90 years. Each donor gave ten milliliters of peripheral blood, collected into EDTA-treated Vacutainer tubes. Ficoll-Paque density-gradient centrifugation was used to isolate PBMCs, with at least 6.5 million per sample. Trizol reagent was used to extract total RNA from the PBMCs, yielding at least 5 micrograms per sample. For every donor, an aliquot of PBMCs went through flow cytometry to measure the percentages of naive CD45RAhigh/CD27high T cells. Recombination linked TRBV4-3 to TRBJ2-3, with 12 junctional bases fitting TRBD2. This receptor was identified in a woman in her fifties or sixties in good health. The sample consisted of blood. The CDR3 sequence is CASSPTSGRDTQYF. The DNA is as follows: TGCGCCAGCAGCCCGACTAGCGGGAGAGATACGCAGTATTTT.